Given below is one T cell receptor beta chain in context. Its cognate antigen is unknown. V gave up 0 bases and J gave up 0 bases; unmatched junction bases: 4. CDR1 is SGHRS, CDR2 YFSETQ, per germline. The CDR3 has 16 amino acids. The study reverse transcribed the entire isolated RNA, so it sequenced expressed TCRB transcripts. Sequencing used immunoSEQ multiplex PCR; TCRdb keeps in-frame clones, though not all of them. The sample shows approximately 160,000 clones, under 13% of them seen only once. The data derive from a study of beta chain features in type 1 diabetes. Study background: Taken together, all samples contributed approximately 110,000,000 examined sorted cells.

Study-wide results and limits: Type 1 diabetes patients showed a moderate but significant shortening of TCRB CDR3s in all four CD4+ subsets. Any HLA effect on TCRB rearrangement was left unresolved by small sub-analyses.

Researchers reported sorting CD4+ naive, central memory, regulatory and stem cell-like memory cells via CD45RO/CCR7/CD25/CD127/CD95/CD27. The V call is TRBV5-1, the J call TRBJ1-1, with 8 bases lining up with TRBD1. The sequence was obtained from a man aged 25-45 years with type 1 diabetes. The sample taken for sequencing was central memory CD4+ T cells from blood. In DNA, the CDR3 is TGCGCCAGCAGCTTGGATGGACAGGGAATGAACACTGAAGCTTTCTTT. This encodes CASSLDGQGMNTEAFF.